The present entry profiles one T cell receptor beta chain with its context. Original handling: From reference gene primer amplification, estimates of nucleated cell counts were derived. Generated by immunoSEQ multiplex PCR, the TCRdb table keeps only in-frame clones and is missing some. That table furnishes V, J and clone size, whereas the DNA furnished D and trimming. The sample carries about 320,000 clones, more than 70% recorded once. These data come from a study of blood T cell repertoires in COVID-19. Study as a whole: The United States, Italy and Spain provided the acute and convalescent COVID-19 samples.

The sample was peripheral blood. This receptor was taken from a woman aged 50 to 65 with acute or convalescent COVID-19.

The CDR3 here is CASSSTGADTEAFF. DNA for the CDR3: TGCGCCAGCAGCTCGACAGGGGCGGACACTGAAGCTTTCTTT. V usage is TRBV5-1 and J usage is TRBJ1-1; 8 bases align to TRBD1. V shed 3 bases and J 3 bases; nucleotides not matched to a gene: 4. The CDR3 spans 14 residues. CDR1 and CDR2 from the germline V gene are SGHRS and YFSETQ.